The text below deals with one T cell receptor (beta chain). This sample stems from a study of blood T cell repertoires in COVID-19. Study details: Sites across the United States, Italy and Spain contributed samples from acute and convalescent COVID-19. T cells, B-cell-depleted T cells, or PBMCs provided the cDNA or gDNA that served as material.

In the original analysis: The assay estimated nucleated cells by amplifying reference gene primers. The protocol was immunoSEQ multiplex PCR, while the TCRdb copy is restricted to in-frame clones and leaves out a portion. That table gives V, J and clone size, and the DNA gave D and trimming. Of approximately 210,000 clones listed, around 89% are singletons. CDR1 MNHEY and CDR2 SVGAGI come from the germline V gene. The CDR3 extends over 13 amino acids. V trimming: 6 bases; J trimming: 6 bases; junction bases outside the gene matches: 7. The chain recombines TRBV6-5 with TRBJ2-7; TRBD1 matches 8 bases. What was sequenced was peripheral blood. The TCR originated in a woman aged 40 to 55 with acute or convalescent COVID-19. The CDR3 region has the DNA TGTGCCAGCAGCCTAGCCGGGACAGGCGAGCAGTACGTC. Its protein product is CASSLAGTGEQYV.